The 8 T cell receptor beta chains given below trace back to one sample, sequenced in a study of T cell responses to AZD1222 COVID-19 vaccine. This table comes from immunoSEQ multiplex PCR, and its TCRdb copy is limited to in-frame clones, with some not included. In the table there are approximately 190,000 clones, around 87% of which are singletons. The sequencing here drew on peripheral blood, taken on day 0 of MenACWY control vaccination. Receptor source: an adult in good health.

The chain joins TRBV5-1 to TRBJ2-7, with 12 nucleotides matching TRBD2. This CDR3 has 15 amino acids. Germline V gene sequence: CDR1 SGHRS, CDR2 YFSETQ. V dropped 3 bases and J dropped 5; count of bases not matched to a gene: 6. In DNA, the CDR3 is TGCGCCAGCAGCTATGGACTAGCGGGACTCGACGAGCAGTACTTC. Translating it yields CASSYGLAGLDEQYF.

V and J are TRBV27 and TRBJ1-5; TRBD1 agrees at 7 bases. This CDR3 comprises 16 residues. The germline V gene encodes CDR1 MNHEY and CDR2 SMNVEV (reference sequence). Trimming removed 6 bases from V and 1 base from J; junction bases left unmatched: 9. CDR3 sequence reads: CASSLNRGSSNQPQHF. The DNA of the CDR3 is TGTGCCAGCAGCCTAAACAGGGGTTCCAGCAATCAGCCCCAGCATTTT.

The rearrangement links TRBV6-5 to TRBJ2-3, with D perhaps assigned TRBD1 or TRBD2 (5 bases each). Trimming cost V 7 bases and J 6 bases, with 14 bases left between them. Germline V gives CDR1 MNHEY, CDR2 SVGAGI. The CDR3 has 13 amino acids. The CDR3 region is CASTPLGADTQYF. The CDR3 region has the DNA TGTGCCAGCACTCCCCTCGGGGCGGATACGCAGTATTTT.

The CDR3 protein is CASSLKVGWNTEAFF. CDR3 sequence (DNA): TGTGCCAGCAGCTTAAAGGTGGGGTGGAACACTGAAGCTTTCTTT. The chain has TRBV7-3 and TRBJ1-1; D uncertain. There are 15 residues in the CDR3. V was trimmed by 1 base and J by 1 base, leaving 10 bases between them. Per the germline V gene, CDR1 is SGHTA and CDR2 is FQGTGA.

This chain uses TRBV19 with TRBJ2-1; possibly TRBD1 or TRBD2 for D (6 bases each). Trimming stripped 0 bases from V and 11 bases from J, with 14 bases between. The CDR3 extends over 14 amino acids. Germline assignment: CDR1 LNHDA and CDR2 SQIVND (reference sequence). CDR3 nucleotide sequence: TGTGCCAGTAGTATAGATCACGGGGGCAGGAAGCAGTTCTTC. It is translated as CASSIDHGGRKQFF.

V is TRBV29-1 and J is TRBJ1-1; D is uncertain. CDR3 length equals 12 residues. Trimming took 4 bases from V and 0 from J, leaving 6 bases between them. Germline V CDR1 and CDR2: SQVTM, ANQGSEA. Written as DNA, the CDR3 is TGCAGCGTTGCGCTTGTGAACACTGAAGCTTTCTTT. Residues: CSVALVNTEAFF.

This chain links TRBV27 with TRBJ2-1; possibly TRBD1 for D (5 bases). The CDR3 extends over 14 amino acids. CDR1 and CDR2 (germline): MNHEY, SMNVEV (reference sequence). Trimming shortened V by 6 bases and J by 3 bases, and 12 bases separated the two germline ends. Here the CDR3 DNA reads TGTGCCAGCAGCACAATAGACAGCTACAATGAGCAGTTCTTC. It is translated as CASSTIDSYNEQFF.

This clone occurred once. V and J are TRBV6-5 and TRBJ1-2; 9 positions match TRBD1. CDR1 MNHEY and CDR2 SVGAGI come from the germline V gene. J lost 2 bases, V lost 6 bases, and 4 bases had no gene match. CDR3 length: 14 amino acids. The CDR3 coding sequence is TGTGCCAGCAGACAAGGGACAGGGAACTATGGCTACACCTTC. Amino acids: CASRQGTGNYGYTF.